In this sample, the clone carrying this TCR beta chain turned up a few times. Its target is not known. The data are from a study of T cell responses to AZD1222 COVID-19 vaccine. The V gene end was trimmed by 10 bases and the J gene end by 6 bases; junction bases not matched to a gene: 8. Germline CDR1 LNHDA, CDR2 SQIVND (reference sequence). The CDR3 is 14 residues long. Generated by immunoSEQ multiplex PCR, the TCRdb table keeps only in-frame clones and is missing some. Here the sample spans 140,000 to 150,000 clones, over 90% being singletons. Whole-study results and caveats: There were mostly white British donors and more females than males, and clonal diversity was possibly underestimated. Just 5 to 7 AZD1222 recipients were seropositive at baseline. Nearly half of unique spike-specific TCRs reportedly avoided B.1.351 and B.1.1.7 mutated regions.

The chain is built from TRBV19 and TRBJ2-2, with 10 bases that match TRBD2. This sequence was found in an adult in good health. Specimen: peripheral blood, collected on day 0 of AZD1222 vaccination. Written as DNA, the CDR3 is TGTGCCACCCGAGGGACTAGCGTCCCCGGGGAGCTGTTTTTT. It specifies CATRGTSVPGELFF. Using reference TRBV19 and TRBJ2-2 for the parts outside the CDR3, the full variable domain is DGGITQSPKYLFRKEGQNVTLSCEQNLNHDAMYWYRQDPGQGLRLIYYSQIVNDFQKGDIAEGYSVSREKKESFPLTVTSAQKNPTAFYLCATRGTSVPGELFFGEGSRLTVL.